Each of the 23 T cell receptor beta chains below was sequenced from the same sample in a study of identical twins (dated by TCRdb to the mid-2010s). The library was generated by 5' RACE. Sequencing was carried out with an Illumina HiSeq 2000. The public sequencing data were trimmed at Q25 with fastp and processed into clonotypes with MiXCR by TCRdb, which kept only in-frame beta chains. Rows are unified per CDR3 protein, each entry keeping the most common DNA and genes. A total of approximately 590,000 distinct CDR3 sequences appear in this sample, 9.6% of them only once. The ten largest make up around 3% of the sample. These data were likewise used in another study, on yellow fever vaccine responses in identical twins.

The sequenced sample consisted of PBMCs. The receptors stem from a woman aged 18-30 years in good health.

The rearrangement links TRBV29-1 to TRBJ2-6; 9 bases agree with TRBD2. CDR3 length: 15 amino acids. V was clipped by 3 bases and J by 4 bases; unmatched bases: 4. Per germline, CDR1 SQVTM and CDR2 ANQGSEA. The CDR3 region is CSVETSGSGANVLTF. CDR3 bases: TGCAGCGTTGAGACTAGCGGATCCGGGGCCAACGTCCTGACTTTC.

This clonotype occurred once. The chain carries TRBV20-1 and TRBJ1-4; no clear D gene. Trimming stripped 1 base from V and 6 bases from J, with 6 bases between. The germline V gene encodes CDR1 DFQATT and CDR2 SNEGSKA (reference sequence). The CDR3 extends over 12 amino acids. This CDR3 reads CSARVGDEKLFF. CDR3 nucleotide sequence: TGCAGTGCTAGAGTCGGGGATGAAAAACTGTTTTTT.

DNA of the CDR3: TGTGCCACCAGCAGAGATAGGCAGCAAGAGACCCAGTACTTC. This encodes CATSRDRQQETQYF. The rearrangement uses TRBV15 and TRBJ2-5; D is uncertain. The CDR3 spans 14 residues. Germline CDR1 LNHNV, CDR2 YYDKDF (reference sequence). With 0 bases removed from V and 2 bases from J, the gap between germline ends came to 7 bases.

Ten or more counts support this clonotype. The chain combines TRBV19 with TRBJ2-1; D tentatively fits TRBD1 or TRBD2 (6 bases each). The CDR3 runs to 13 residues. Per the germline V gene, CDR1 is LNHDA and CDR2 is SQIVND (reference sequence). V lost 2 bases and J 7 bases, leaving 9 bases between the germline ends. The CDR3 region has the DNA TGTGCCAGTAGTATAAGAGGGGGGAATGAGCAGTTCTTC. As protein: CASSIRGGNEQFF.

In regard to this clonotype: At one end, the junction sequence differs from germline, possibly due to a read error. J is TRBJ2-7 and V is TRBV30; D call uncertain. In germline, CDR1 is GTSNPN, CDR2 SVGIG (reference sequence). This CDR3 contains 10 residues. The CDR3 is CAWSVGSMIF. CDR3 DNA sequence: TGTGCCTGGAGTGTAGGGTCGATGATATTC.

This clonotype was seen more than once but under ten times. The genes are TRBV7-9 and TRBJ2-5, with no clear D. Trimming left V 1 base short and J 1 base short, with 7 bases between. CDR1 is SEHNR, CDR2 FQNEAQ, per germline (reference sequence). The length of the CDR3 is 14 residues. In DNA form, the CDR3 reads TGTGCCAGCAGCTTAGAGCAGTTCCAAGAGACCCAGTACTTC. Its translation: CASSLEQFQETQYF.

This clonotype was found many times. The V gene is TRBV7-2, the J gene TRBJ2-1; tentatively, D is TRBD1 or TRBD2 (6 bases each). CDR3 size: 15 residues. Trimming removed 8 bases at V and 4 bases at J, with 18 bases between. The germline CDR1 and CDR2 sequences are SGHTA and FQGNSA. The CDR3 DNA reads TGTGCCAGCTCTAAGCTGGGGGGCGCTTACAATGAGCAGTTCTTC. Translation gives CASSKLGGAYNEQFF.

This clonotype is labeled medium-sized. The chain employs TRBV12-3 or TRBV12-4 and TRBJ2-3; D gene ambiguous. The V end lost 4 bases, the J end lost 3 bases, and 2 bases lay between the germline ends. The CDR3 covers 11 residues. The CDR3 coding sequence is TGTGCCAGCAGTTCTACAGATACGCAGTATTTT. Protein sequence: CASSSTDTQYF.

The chain couples TRBV30 to TRBJ2-1; TRBD2 matches 8 bases. The CDR3 length is 15 residues. The trim removed 0 bases at V and 2 bases at J, leaving 3 bases unmatched. Germline loops: CDR1 GTSNPN, CDR2 SVGIG (reference sequence). CDR3 amino acids: CAWSVRAGAYNEQFF. CDR3 in DNA: TGTGCCTGGAGTGTAAGAGCGGGAGCCTACAATGAGCAGTTCTTC.

This clonotype has just a few counts. The rearrangement joins TRBV10-3 to TRBJ2-1; 10 nucleotides match TRBD2. J was trimmed by 6 bases and V by 2 bases; bases with no gene match: 4. The CDR3 loop spans 15 amino acids. Germline CDR1 reads ENHRY; CDR2 reads SYGVKD. The CDR3 spells CAISEGLAEGNEQFF. CDR3 sequence (DNA): TGTGCCATCAGTGAGGGACTAGCGGAGGGCAATGAGCAGTTCTTC.

This clonotype was seen more than once but under ten times. This chain connects TRBV2 to TRBJ2-6; a weak D match, TRBD1 (6 bases). CDR3 size: 15 residues. From germline, CDR1 is SNHLY and CDR2 FYNNEI. V was pared by 7 bases and J by 0 bases, with 10 bases between. CDR3 sequence reads: CASKDSFSGANVLTF. The CDR3 nucleotides are TGTGCCAGCAAGGACAGTTTCTCTGGGGCCAACGTCCTGACTTTC.

The V gene is TRBV27, the J gene TRBJ2-5; D is unresolved. V lost 6 bases to trimming and J lost 2 bases, with 13 bases between them. The CDR3 is 14 amino acids. The germline gives CDR1 MNHEY, CDR2 SMNVEV (reference sequence). The CDR3 here is CASRMDLSQETQYF. The DNA for the CDR3 is TGTGCCAGCAGGATGGACCTCTCACAAGAGACCCAGTACTTC.

The CDR3 bases are TGTGCCAGCAGCTTAGACGGGACAGGGGGCCCCCCGCAGTACTTC. Residues: CASSLDGTGGPPQYF. The chain employs TRBV7-8 and TRBJ2-7, with 12 bases identical to TRBD1. Germline V gene lookup returns CDR1 SGHVS and CDR2 FQNEAQ. V lost 1 base and J lost 9; bases outside the gene matches: 7. CDR3 size: 15 residues.

This clonotype has only a few counts. The rearrangement joins TRBV9 to TRBJ2-5, with D possibly being TRBD2 (6 bases). Germline V gene lookup returns CDR1 SGDLS and CDR2 YYNGEE. The CDR3 spans 15 residues. The ends were cut back, 3 bases at V and 5 bases at J, with 17 bases in the middle. The CDR3 coding sequence is TGTGCCAGCAGCGGTTCTTCGGGAGTTCGCGAGACCCAGTACTTC. Residues: CASSGSSGVRETQYF.

The table lists this clonotype with a few counts. The chain links TRBV15 to TRBJ2-7, with D unresolved. The CDR3 covers 16 residues. Germline lookup yields CDR1 LNHNV and CDR2 YYDKDF (reference sequence). The ends were cut back, 1 base at V and 0 bases at J, with 13 bases in the middle. CDR3 region: CATSRASHEISYEQYF. As DNA, the CDR3 is TGTGCCACCAGCAGAGCCTCCCACGAGATCTCCTACGAGCAGTACTTC.

The chain combines TRBV29-1 with TRBJ2-7; TRBD2 agrees at 7 bases. With 7 bases clipped from V and 6 bases from J, the junction kept 6 bases outside the gene matches. This CDR3 has 11 residues. From germline, CDR1 is SQVTM and CDR2 ANQGSEA. The CDR3 reads CSGGSGGEQYF. In DNA, the CDR3 is TGCAGCGGTGGTTCGGGGGGCGAGCAGTACTTC.

This clonotype was seen more than once but under ten times. The genes are TRBV7-8 and TRBJ2-3, with D possibly being TRBD1 or TRBD2 (5 bases each). With 5 bases removed from V and 2 bases from J, the gap between germline ends came to 14 bases. This CDR3 contains 15 residues. Germline CDR1 SGHVS, CDR2 FQNEAQ. CDR3 DNA sequence: TGTGCCAGCAGCACGGGATTCGGACACACAGATACGCAGTATTTT. This sequence encodes CASSTGFGHTDTQYF.

This clonotype was counted between two and nine times. The rearrangement uses TRBV3-1 and TRBJ2-7; D unresolved. The germline gives CDR1 LGHDT, CDR2 YNNKEL (reference sequence). The CDR3 has 14 amino acids. Trimming stripped 0 bases from V and 1 base from J, with 7 bases between. The CDR3 sequence: CASSQEPLSYEQYF. CDR3 nucleotide sequence: TGTGCCAGCAGCCAAGAACCCCTTTCCTACGAGCAGTACTTC.

This clonotype was counted a few times. This chain joins TRBV12-3 or TRBV12-4 and TRBJ2-3; D might be TRBD1 or TRBD2, each matching 5 bases. The CDR3 has 15 amino acids. V shed 1 base and J shed 1 base, with 9 bases lying between them. In DNA form, the CDR3 reads TGTGCCAGCAGTTTAGTTGGGGGTCGCACAGATACGCAGTATTTT. Its translation: CASSLVGGRTDTQYF.

In this sample, this clonotype turned up a few times. The V gene is TRBV25-1, the J gene TRBJ2-1; 10 positions agree with TRBD2. CDR3 length: 13 amino acids. The germline gives CDR1 MGHDK, CDR2 SYGVNS. The trim removed 7 bases at V and 6 bases at J, leaving 3 bases unmatched. Here the CDR3 DNA reads TGTGCCAGCAATGTAGCGGGAGGCAATGAGCAGTTCTTC. This sequence encodes CASNVAGGNEQFF.

This clonotype came up many times. The chain employs TRBV20-1 and TRBJ2-3; D gene unclear. Trimming cost V 5 bases and J 8 bases, with 17 bases left between them. Germline CDR1 reads DFQATT; CDR2 reads SNEGSKA (reference sequence). The CDR3 spans 13 residues. The CDR3 is CSAYAYLLGTQYF. Written as DNA, the CDR3 is TGCAGTGCTTACGCCTACCTACTGGGTACGCAGTATTTT.

A single count supports this clonotype. The chain employs TRBV9 and TRBJ1-6; no clear D. This CDR3 contains 14 residues. Trimming took 4 bases from V and 7 from J, leaving 12 bases between them. The V gene's germline CDR1 is SGDLS and CDR2 YYNGEE. In DNA, the CDR3 is TGTGCCAGCAGCTCGACGGCTGGGAATTCACCCCTCCACTTT. It yields the protein CASSSTAGNSPLHF.

This clonotype has just a few counts. The chain uses TRBV20-1 and TRBJ2-1; no clear D. Germline V gene sequence: CDR1 DFQATT, CDR2 SNEGSKA (reference sequence). V was pared by 6 bases and J by 6 bases, with 15 bases between. CDR3 length: 13 amino acids. The CDR3 DNA follows: TGCAGTGCCAACGGTTTGGGTACCAATGAGCAGTTCTTC. Protein sequence: CSANGLGTNEQFF.